Below are 30 T cell receptor beta chains sequenced from a single sample in a study of Graves' ophthalmopathy and Graves' hyperthyroidism. Transcripts of RNA were the source for amplifying TCR beta CDR3 regions. Second-round multiplex PCR came after a first-round RT-PCR that employed HTBI primers. TCRdb analysed the multiplex PCR reads with MiXCR anew, one entry per CDR3 protein. This sample carries hundreds of thousands of distinct CDR3 sequences, 35% to 45% of them seen once, and the ten largest clones take around 3%. Specimen: peripheral blood. The receptors originated from an adult man with Graves' ophthalmopathy.

This clonotype was detected ten times or more. The CDR3 nucleotides read TGTGCCAGCAGCAAAGGCTCTGACGGATTTAATTCACCCCTCCACTTT. Residues: CASSKGSDGFNSPLHF. The gene calls are TRBV4-2 and TRBJ1-6; D gene ambiguous. This CDR3 region has 16 residues. V was pared by 5 bases and J by 6 bases, with 17 bases between. CDR1 is LGHNA, CDR2 YNFKEQ, per germline.

This clonotype has a count of ten or more. The chain joins TRBV12-3 or TRBV12-4 to TRBJ2-7, with a tentative D call TRBD2 (5 bases). The CDR3 is 13 residues long. The V and J ends lost 6 bases and 0 bases respectively, with 9 bases between them. The CDR3 is CASSDGLSYEQYF. CDR3 coding DNA: TGTGCCAGCAGCGATGGACTCTCCTACGAGCAGTACTTC.

This clonotype was observed a few times. The junction does not match germline at one end; this may be a read error. The V and J genes are TRBV10-3 and TRBJ2-6, with D possibly being TRBD2 (6 bases). CDR1 ENHRY and CDR2 SYGVKD come from the germline V gene. This CDR3 contains 17 residues. The CDR3 here is CASSPRWGRSGANVLTF. DNA of the CDR3: TGTGCCAGCAGTCCTCGGTGGGGGAGGTCTGGGGCCAACGTCCTGACTTTC.

With respect to this clonotype: At one end, the junction sequence differs from germline, possibly due to a read error. The chain links TRBV10-3 to TRBJ2-2; D possibly corresponds to TRBD2 (6 bases). The CDR3 loop spans 10 amino acids. Germline V CDR1 and CDR2: ENHRY, SYGVKD. The CDR3 DNA sequence: TGTGCCATCAGTGAGGGGGAGGTGTTTTTT. Protein product: CAISEGEVFF.

This clonotype was observed many times. The rearrangement uses TRBV2 and TRBJ1-2; D unclear. The CDR3 runs 14 residues. Trimming removed 6 bases at V and 0 bases at J, with 11 bases between. Germline V gives CDR1 SNHLY, CDR2 FYNNEI. The CDR3 here is CASSVGSPNYGYTF. For the CDR3, the DNA is TGTGCCAGCAGCGTGGGGTCACCTAACTATGGCTACACCTTC. The full variable domain, rest sourced from reference TRBV2 and TRBJ1-2, is EPEVTQTPSHQVTQMGQEVILRCVPISNHLYFYWYRQILGQKVEFLVSFYNNEISEKSEIFDDQFSVERPDGSNFTLKIRSTKLEDSAMYFCASSVGSPNYGYTFGSGTRLTVV.

This clonotype was recorded a few times. The chain joins TRBV6-6 to TRBJ2-7, with 9 nucleotides matching TRBD2. CDR3 length equals 16 residues. Germline assignment: CDR1 MNHNY and CDR2 SVGAGI (reference sequence). The trim removed 2 bases at V and 4 bases at J, leaving 9 bases unmatched. The CDR3 coding sequence is TGTGCCAGCAGTTACGTCGGCGGGAGGGCCGGTTACGAGCAGTACTTC. It specifies CASSYVGGRAGYEQYF.

The gene calls are TRBV19 and TRBJ1-5; a possible D gene is TRBD1 (5 bases). Trimming shortened V by 1 base and J by 0 bases, and 16 bases separated the two germline ends. Germline V gene sequence: CDR1 LNHDA, CDR2 SQIVND (reference sequence). The CDR3 extends over 18 amino acids. CDR3 region: CASSIGFFDRYSNQPQHF. The CDR3 coding sequence is TGTGCCAGTAGTATAGGATTTTTCGACAGATATAGCAATCAGCCCCAGCATTTT.

The chain has TRBV19 and TRBJ2-2; 10 bases map to TRBD2. Germline V CDR1 and CDR2: LNHDA, SQIVND (reference sequence). This CDR3 contains 15 residues. V was pared by 10 bases and J by 4 bases, with 9 bases of the junction left unmatched. CDR3 region: CATGGTSERTGELFF. In DNA form, the CDR3 reads TGTGCCACCGGGGGGACTAGCGAGCGCACCGGGGAGCTGTTTTTT. The full variable domain, rest sourced from reference TRBV19 and TRBJ2-2, is DGGITQSPKYLFRKEGQNVTLSCEQNLNHDAMYWYRQDPGQGLRLIYYSQIVNDFQKGDIAEGYSVSREKKESFPLTVTSAQKNPTAFYLCATGGTSERTGELFFGEGSRLTVL.

This chain connects TRBV7-2 to TRBJ2-3, with D perhaps being TRBD1 or TRBD2 (5 bases each). This CDR3 contains 15 residues. In germline, CDR1 is SGHTA, CDR2 FQGNSA. V was clipped by 4 bases and J by 9 bases, with 20 bases between them. CDR3 amino acids: CASSSGDPPENTQYF. The CDR3 DNA sequence: TGTGCCAGCAGCTCCGGGGACCCTCCAGAAAACACGCAGTATTTT.

A remark on this clonotype: Given a much more abundant clone one base away, this may be a read error. The CDR3 does not close with the conserved phenylalanine or tryptophan, likely indicating a read error. The V call is TRBV5-6, the J call TRBJ2-7; 7 bases fit TRBD1. CDR1 is SGHDT and CDR2 is YYEEEE in the germline V gene. J was trimmed by 3 bases and V by 2 bases; bases with no gene match: 8. CDR3 length equals 15 residues. The CDR3 nucleotides are TGTGCCAGCAGCTTCTCGGGACAGCCAGTCTACGAGCAGTACTGC. It codes for CASSFSGQPVYEQYC.

This clonotype was picked up many times. The CDR3 region is CASSQESTYGYTF. The CDR3 DNA sequence: TGTGCCAGCAGCCAGGAAAGCACCTATGGCTACACCTTC. The rearrangement uses TRBV7-9 and TRBJ1-2; D not certain. Germline V gene lookup returns CDR1 SEHNR and CDR2 FQNEAQ (reference sequence). The ends were cut back, 5 bases at V and 4 bases at J, with 11 bases in the middle. This CDR3 region has 13 residues.

V usage is TRBV7-2 and J usage is TRBJ1-2, with 10 bases aligning to TRBD1. With V trimmed by 4 bases and J by 4 bases, 9 bases remained unmatched. The CDR3 length is 16 residues. Germline CDR1 SGHTA, CDR2 FQGNSA. CDR3 loop: CASSSMGQGLIYGYTF. DNA of the CDR3: TGTGCCAGCAGCTCGATGGGACAGGGGTTAATCTATGGCTACACCTTC.

This clonotype has a single count. The chain uses TRBV24-1 and TRBJ2-7; TRBD1 agrees at 11 bases. V trimming: 4 bases; J trimming: 1 base; junction bases outside the gene matches: 5. CDR3 length equals 16 residues. Germline CDR1 KGHDR, CDR2 SFDVKD. CDR3 sequence reads: CATSESGTGGSYEQYF. The CDR3 DNA sequence: TGTGCCACCAGTGAATCCGGGACAGGGGGGTCCTACGAGCAGTACTTC.

The genes are TRBV27 and TRBJ2-6; TRBD1 aligns across 7 bases. With 2 bases clipped from V and 0 bases from J, the junction kept 7 bases outside the gene matches. Germline V CDR1 and CDR2: MNHEY, SMNVEV (reference sequence). The CDR3 is 18 residues long. The CDR3 region is CASSLGGQPYSGANVLTF. The CDR3 DNA reads TGTGCCAGCAGTTTAGGGGGACAGCCTTACTCTGGGGCCAACGTCCTGACTTTC.

With regard to this clonotype: An end of the junction does not agree with germline; a read error may underlie this. The chain couples TRBV9 to TRBJ2-7; a possible D gene is TRBD2 (5 bases). Germline CDR1 SGDLS, CDR2 YYNGEE. The CDR3 contains 17 residues. CDR3 in DNA: TGCGCCAGCAGCCAAGATTCGGGGAGCTATAGCTCCTACGAGCAGTACTTC. It codes for CASSQDSGSYSSYEQYF.

This clonotype was observed many times. The chain combines TRBV29-1 with TRBJ2-7; 8 nucleotides agree with TRBD2. The CDR3 is made up of 15 amino acids. J was trimmed by 0 bases and V by 5 bases; bases with no gene match: 9. CDR1 is SQVTM and CDR2 is ANQGSEA in the germline V gene. The CDR3 loop is CSVFGGARSSYEQYF. The CDR3 DNA sequence: TGCAGCGTTTTCGGGGGGGCCCGAAGCTCCTACGAGCAGTACTTC.

This clonotype was seen only a few times. This may arise from a read error, as a much more abundant clone is one base away. This chain links TRBV10-3 with TRBJ1-1; 8 positions match TRBD1. Trimming removed 10 bases from V and 2 bases from J; junction bases left unmatched: 9. The CDR3 covers 14 residues. From germline, CDR1 is ENHRY and CDR2 SYGVKD. CDR3 bases: TGTGCCAGCAGAAGGACAGGGATCAACACTGAAGCTTTCTTT. Encoded protein: CASRRTGINTEAFF.

This clonotype was observed a few times. The chain uses TRBV5-1 and TRBJ2-7; weak D call: TRBD2 (5 bases). The germline CDR1 and CDR2 sequences are SGHRS and YFSETQ. V shed 8 bases and J shed 5 bases, with 17 bases lying between them. The CDR3 consists of 13 residues. This chain's CDR3 is CASRLGARDEQYF. CDR3 bases: TGCGCCAGTAGACTGGGCGCGAGGGACGAGCAGTACTTC.

This chain uses TRBV27 with TRBJ2-7, with 9 bases lining up with TRBD2. V shed 7 bases and J 0 bases; nucleotides not matched to a gene: 7. The CDR3 sequence is 15 residues long. The germline gives CDR1 MNHEY, CDR2 SMNVEV (reference sequence). The CDR3 sequence: CASMGAGGRSYEQYF. For the CDR3, the DNA is TGTGCCAGCATGGGAGCGGGAGGTCGCTCCTACGAGCAGTACTTC.

This rearrangement joins TRBV9 to TRBJ2-5; 12 nucleotides line up with TRBD2. The CDR3 has 15 residues. With V trimmed by 2 bases and J by 5 bases, 4 bases remained unmatched. Germline V CDR1 and CDR2: SGDLS, YYNGEE. This chain's CDR3 is CASSVTGTSGETQYF. DNA of the CDR3: TGTGCCAGCAGCGTGACAGGGACTAGCGGGGAGACCCAGTACTTC.

This clonotype has at least ten counts. The V and J genes are TRBV19 and TRBJ2-7; D gene uncertain. The ends were cut back, 4 bases at V and 1 base at J, with 8 bases in the middle. The CDR3 contains 13 residues. Germline lookup yields CDR1 LNHDA and CDR2 SQIVND (reference sequence). The CDR3 DNA follows: TGTGCCAGTAGTACGGGCAGATCCTACGAGCAGTACTTC. This gives the protein CASSTGRSYEQYF.

J is TRBJ1-2 and V is TRBV29-1; weak D call: TRBD1 (5 bases). V was pared by 8 bases and J by 3 bases, with 13 bases between. Germline CDR1 and CDR2: SQVTM and ANQGSEA. The CDR3 totals 12 residues. The CDR3 protein is CSPRDGDYGYTF. CDR3 DNA: TGCAGCCCACGGGACGGAGACTATGGCTACACCTTC.

The V call is TRBV7-9, the J call TRBJ2-7, with D possibly TRBD2 on 5 matching bases. The DNA end is a closer match to TRBJ2-1, so the J assignment may be wrong. The CDR3 contains 15 residues. Germline CDR1 and CDR2: SEHNR and FQNEAQ (reference sequence). The chain's CDR3 is CASSLAGSTYNEQFF. Here the CDR3 DNA reads TGTGCCAGCAGCTTAGCAGGGAGTACCTACAATGAGCAGTTCTTC.

The chain has TRBV19 and TRBJ1-5; D remains unclear. Germline CDR1 reads LNHDA; CDR2 reads SQIVND (reference sequence). V lost 1 base to trimming and J lost 7 bases, with 8 bases between them. This CDR3 spans 13 amino acids. CDR3 bases: TGTGCCAGTAGTATAGGATCCCGACAGCCCCAGCATTTT. Protein sequence: CASSIGSRQPQHF.

The sample holds many counts of this clonotype. The chain employs TRBV10-3 and TRBJ2-2; 13 bases are a match to TRBD2. Looked up from germline, CDR1 is ENHRY and CDR2 is SYGVKD. Trimming cost V 5 bases and J 4 bases; bases outside gene matches: 1. This CDR3 region has 15 residues. The chain's CDR3 is CAISWTSGSTGELFF. The DNA for the CDR3 is TGTGCCATCAGTTGGACTAGCGGGAGCACCGGGGAGCTGTTTTTT.

As regards this clonotype: Relative to the germline gene, one junction end is altered; a read error may explain this. The rearrangement joins TRBV29-1 to TRBJ2-7, with 7 bases fitting TRBD2. Germline CDR1 SQVTM, CDR2 ANQGSEA. The CDR3 sequence is 10 residues long. Here the CDR3 reads CGVGRDEQYF. In nucleotides, the CDR3 is TGCGGCGTTGGGAGGGACGAGCAGTACTTC.

This clonotype showed up many times. The V gene is TRBV29-1, the J gene TRBJ1-2, with 10 bases that match TRBD1. This CDR3 has 12 residues. The trim removed 8 bases at V and 5 bases at J, leaving 5 bases unmatched. Per the germline V gene, CDR1 is SQVTM and CDR2 is ANQGSEA. The CDR3 loop reads CSLGQGPYGYTF. The DNA of the CDR3 is TGCAGCTTGGGACAGGGGCCGTATGGCTACACCTTC.

This clonotype was recorded many times. The chain combines TRBV7-9 with TRBJ1-1, with 10 bases lining up with TRBD1. CDR1 SEHNR and CDR2 FQNEAQ come from the germline V gene (reference sequence). CDR3 length: 15 residues. V trimming: 1 base; J trimming: 5 bases; junction bases outside the gene matches: 4. The CDR3 DNA is TGTGCCAGCAGCTTAGGGACAGGGGGTTATACTGAAGCTTTCTTT. It is translated as CASSLGTGGYTEAFF.

This clonotype was seen repeatedly, ten times or more. This chain connects TRBV2 to TRBJ1-4, with 8 positions matching TRBD1. V lost 2 bases, J lost 6 bases, and 2 bases stayed unmatched. Per germline, CDR1 SNHLY and CDR2 FYNNEI. The length of the CDR3 is 14 residues. The CDR3 DNA follows: TGTGCCAGCAGTGAACAGGGGGCGTATGAAAAACTGTTTTTT. It translates to CASSEQGAYEKLFF.

This clonotype was observed many times. The rearrangement joins TRBV20-1 to TRBJ1-2; 8 bases are a match to TRBD1. Germline V CDR1 and CDR2: DFQATT, SNEGSKA (reference sequence). V shed 5 bases, J shed 0 bases, and the junction held 5 bases outside the gene matches. The CDR3 spans 14 residues. CDR3 sequence: CSALGQGTNYGYTF. Here the CDR3 DNA reads TGCAGTGCTTTAGGACAGGGAACTAACTATGGCTACACCTTC.